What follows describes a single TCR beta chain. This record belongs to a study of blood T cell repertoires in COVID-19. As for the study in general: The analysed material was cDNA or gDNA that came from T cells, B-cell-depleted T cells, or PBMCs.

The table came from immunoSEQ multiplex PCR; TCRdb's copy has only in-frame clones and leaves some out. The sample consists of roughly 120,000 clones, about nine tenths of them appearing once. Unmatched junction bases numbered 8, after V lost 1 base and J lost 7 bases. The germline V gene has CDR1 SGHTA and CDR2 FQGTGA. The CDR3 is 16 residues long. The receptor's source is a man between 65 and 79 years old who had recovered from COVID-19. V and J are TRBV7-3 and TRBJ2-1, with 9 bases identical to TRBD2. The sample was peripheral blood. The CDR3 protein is CASSLRDHSGRNEQFF. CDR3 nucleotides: TGTGCCAGCAGCTTAAGAGACCATAGCGGGAGAAATGAGCAGTTCTTC.